What follows describes a single T cell receptor (beta chain). The table came from immunoSEQ multiplex PCR; TCRdb's copy has only in-frame clones and leaves some out. The table records 3,000 to 4,000 clones, 82% of them present only once. The data derive from a study of primary melanoma T cells and metastatic recurrence. Whole-study context: Samples were primary melanomas of stage T2 to T4.

The CDR3 sequence is 15 residues long. The germline V gene encodes CDR1 SGHAT and CDR2 FQDESV (reference sequence). V was trimmed by 4 bases and J by 3 bases, leaving 16 bases between them. Sequences were obtained from melanoma tumor tissue. This TCR was recovered from a human donor with melanoma. The J gene is TRBJ2-7, the V gene TRBV11-1, with unresolved D. The CDR3 loop is CASSSPGLGDYEQYF. DNA for the CDR3: TGTGCCAGCAGCTCCCCCGGGCTCGGAGACTACGAGCAGTACTTC.